Listed here is a single T cell receptor (beta chain). This sample is part of a study of OX40 agonist ivuxolimab in advanced cancers. Overall study: Patient treatment consisted of intravenous ivuxolimab administration every 2 weeks at 0.01 to 10 mg/kg.

The junction had 12 bases not matched to a gene; V was cut back by 5 bases and J by 4 bases. CDR1 and CDR2 (germline): MDHEN, SYDVKM. The CDR3 is made up of 17 amino acids. Assay: immunoSEQ multiplex PCR; the TCRdb copy retains only in-frame clones and omits some. The table lists around 150,000 clones, approximately 90% of them singletons. V gene TRBV28 combines with J gene TRBJ2-1; TRBD2 aligns across 9 bases. The sequencing here drew on CD4+ or CD8+ T cells sorted from blood, taken in a trial of the OX40 agonist ivuxolimab. The sequence was obtained from an adult with an advanced solid tumor such as melanoma, head and neck, liver or kidney cancer. CDR3 in DNA: TGTGCCAGCAGTGCCCCAATAGCGGGAGACCCATACAATGAGCAGTTCTTC. Translating gives CASSAPIAGDPYNEQFF.